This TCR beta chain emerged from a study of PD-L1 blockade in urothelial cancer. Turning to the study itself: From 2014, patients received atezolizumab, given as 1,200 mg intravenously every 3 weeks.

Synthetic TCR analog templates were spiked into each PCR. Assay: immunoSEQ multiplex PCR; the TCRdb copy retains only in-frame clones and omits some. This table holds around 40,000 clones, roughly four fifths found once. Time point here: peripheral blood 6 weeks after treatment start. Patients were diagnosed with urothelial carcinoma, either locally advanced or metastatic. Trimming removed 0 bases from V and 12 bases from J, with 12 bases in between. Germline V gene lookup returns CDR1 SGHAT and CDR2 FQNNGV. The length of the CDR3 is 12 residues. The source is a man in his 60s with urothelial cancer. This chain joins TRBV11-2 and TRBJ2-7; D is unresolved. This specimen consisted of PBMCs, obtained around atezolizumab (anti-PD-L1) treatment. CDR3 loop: CASSLEPWRRYF. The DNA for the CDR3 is TGTGCCAGCAGCTTAGAGCCTTGGCGGAGGTACTTC.